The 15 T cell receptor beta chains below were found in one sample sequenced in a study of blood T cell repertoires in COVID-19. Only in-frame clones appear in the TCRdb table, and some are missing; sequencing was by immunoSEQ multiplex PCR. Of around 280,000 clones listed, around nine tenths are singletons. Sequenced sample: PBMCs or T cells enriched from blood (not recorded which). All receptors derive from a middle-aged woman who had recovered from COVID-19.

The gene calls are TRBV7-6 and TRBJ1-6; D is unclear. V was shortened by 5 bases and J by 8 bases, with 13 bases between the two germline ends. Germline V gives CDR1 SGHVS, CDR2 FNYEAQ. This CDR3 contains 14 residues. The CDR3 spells CASSTGLPYSPLHF. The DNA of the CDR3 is TGTGCCAGCAGCACCGGACTGCCTTATTCACCCCTCCACTTT.

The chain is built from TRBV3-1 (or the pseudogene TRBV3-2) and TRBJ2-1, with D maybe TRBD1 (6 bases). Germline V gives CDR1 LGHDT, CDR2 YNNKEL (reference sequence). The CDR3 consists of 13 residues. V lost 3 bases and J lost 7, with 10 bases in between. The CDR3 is CASSQAGENEQFF. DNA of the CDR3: TGTGCCAGCAGCCAGGCAGGGGAGAATGAGCAGTTCTTC.

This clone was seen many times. CDR3 DNA: TGTGCCAGCAGGTCTAGGGGGTCCGCGCAGTACTTC. Its protein is CASRSRGSAQYF. This chain links TRBV6-5 with TRBJ2-7, with D possibly TRBD1 on 6 matching bases. CDR1 is MNHEY and CDR2 is SVGAGI in the germline V gene. The CDR3 loop spans 12 amino acids. V was cut by 6 bases and J by 9 bases, with 15 bases left in between.

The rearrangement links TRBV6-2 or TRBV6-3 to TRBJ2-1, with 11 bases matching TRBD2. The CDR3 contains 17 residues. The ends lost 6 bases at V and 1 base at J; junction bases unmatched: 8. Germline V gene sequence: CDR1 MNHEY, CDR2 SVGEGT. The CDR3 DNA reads TGTGCCAGCAGCCCTAGCGGGAGGCCGCGATCCTACAATGAGCAGTTCTTC. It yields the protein CASSPSGRPRSYNEQFF.

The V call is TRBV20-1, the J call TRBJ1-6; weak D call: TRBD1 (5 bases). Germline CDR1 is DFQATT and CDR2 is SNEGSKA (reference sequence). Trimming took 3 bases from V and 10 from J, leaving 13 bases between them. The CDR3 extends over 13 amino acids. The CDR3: CSASQGLGSPLHF. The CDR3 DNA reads TGCAGTGCTAGTCAGGGTCTAGGATCACCCCTCCACTTT.

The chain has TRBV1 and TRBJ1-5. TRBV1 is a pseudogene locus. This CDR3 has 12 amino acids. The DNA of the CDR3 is TGCACCAGCAGCCCCCCGCGACAGCCCCAGCATTTT. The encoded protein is CTSSPPRQPQHF.

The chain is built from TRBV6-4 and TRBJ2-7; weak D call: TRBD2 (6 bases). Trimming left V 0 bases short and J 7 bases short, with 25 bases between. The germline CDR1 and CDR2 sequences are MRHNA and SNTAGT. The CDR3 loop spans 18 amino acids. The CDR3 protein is CASSDSIPAGRNSSEQYF. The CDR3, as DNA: TGTGCCAGCAGTGACTCGATTCCCGCCGGGAGAAATTCGTCGGAGCAGTACTTC.

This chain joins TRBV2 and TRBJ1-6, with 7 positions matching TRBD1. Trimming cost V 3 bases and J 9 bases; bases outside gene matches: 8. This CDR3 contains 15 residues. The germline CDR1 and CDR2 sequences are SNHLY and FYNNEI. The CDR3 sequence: CASSELGQRSSPLHF. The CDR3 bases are TGTGCCAGCAGTGAGTTGGGACAGAGGAGTTCACCCCTCCACTTT.

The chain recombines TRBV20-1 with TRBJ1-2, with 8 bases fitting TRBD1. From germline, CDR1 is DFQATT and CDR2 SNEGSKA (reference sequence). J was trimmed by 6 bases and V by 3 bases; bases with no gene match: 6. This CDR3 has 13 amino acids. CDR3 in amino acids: CSASGQGADGYTF. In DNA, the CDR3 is TGCAGTGCTAGTGGGCAGGGGGCAGATGGCTACACCTTC.

The CDR3 protein is CASTLGLAGGEQFF. CDR3 in DNA: TGTGCCAGCACCTTGGGACTAGCGGGTGGTGAGCAGTTCTTC. The J gene is TRBJ2-1, the V gene TRBV2; 12 bases map to TRBD2. Trimming cost V 7 bases and J 9 bases; bases outside gene matches: 7. Looked up from germline, CDR1 is SNHLY and CDR2 is FYNNEI. The CDR3 runs to 14 residues.

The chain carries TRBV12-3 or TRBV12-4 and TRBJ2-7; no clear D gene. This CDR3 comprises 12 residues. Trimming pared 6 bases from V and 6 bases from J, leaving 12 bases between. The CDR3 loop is CASSPLRGEQYF. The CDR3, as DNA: TGTGCCAGCAGCCCTCTGAGAGGCGAGCAGTACTTC.

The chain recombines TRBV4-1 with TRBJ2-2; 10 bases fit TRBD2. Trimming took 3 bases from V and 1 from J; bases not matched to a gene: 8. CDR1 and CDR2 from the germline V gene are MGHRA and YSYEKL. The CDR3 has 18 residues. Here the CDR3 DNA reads TGCGCCAGCAGCCATGGGGGGATAGCGGGAGGGAACACCGGGGAGCTGTTTTTT. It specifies CASSHGGIAGGNTGELFF.

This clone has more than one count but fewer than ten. In DNA form, the CDR3 reads TGTGCCAGCAGCTTAGCCAGTCAGGGTGGCTACACCTTC. Protein product: CASSLASQGGYTF. This chain joins TRBV7-8 and TRBJ1-2; possible D gene TRBD1, 5 bases. V lost 0 bases and J lost 7, with 9 bases in between. The CDR3 is 13 residues long. Germline loops: CDR1 SGHVS, CDR2 FQNEAQ. Filled out from reference TRBV7-8 and TRBJ1-2, the complete variable domain reads GAGVSQSPRYKVAKRGQDVALRCDPISGHVSLFWYQQALGQGPEFLTYFQNEAQLDKSGLPSDRFFAERPEGSVSTLKIQRTQQEDSAVYLCASSLASQGGYTFGSGTRLTVV.

The CDR3 is CASSGSYNEKLFF. CDR3 nucleotide sequence: TGTGCCAGCTCGGGGAGCTATAATGAAAAACTGTTTTTT. The V gene is TRBV2, the J gene TRBJ1-4; no reliable D call. Trimming stripped 8 bases from V and 4 bases from J, with 11 bases between. CDR3 length equals 13 residues. The V gene's germline CDR1 is SNHLY and CDR2 FYNNEI.

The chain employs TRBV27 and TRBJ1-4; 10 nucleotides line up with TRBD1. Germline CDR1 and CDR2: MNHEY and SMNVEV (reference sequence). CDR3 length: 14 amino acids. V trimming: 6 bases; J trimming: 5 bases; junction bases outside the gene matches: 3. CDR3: CASRTGGPNEKLFF. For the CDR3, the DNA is TGTGCCAGCAGGACAGGGGGCCCAAATGAAAAACTGTTTTTT.